This T cell receptor beta chain was obtained from a study of OX40 agonist ivuxolimab in advanced cancers. This clone was counted only a few times. In germline, CDR1 is KGHSH, CDR2 LQKENI. V gave up 1 base and J gave up 0 bases, with 13 bases separating them. This CDR3 contains 17 residues. Method: immunoSEQ multiplex PCR; TCRdb's copy keeps in-frame clones and lacks some. The table has under 25,000 clones, about three quarters seen once. This chain joins TRBV18 and TRBJ1-3, with no clear D. This clonotype was sampled from an adult with an advanced solid tumor such as melanoma, head and neck, liver or kidney cancer. Sequenced here: CD4+ or CD8+ T cells sorted from blood, sampled in a trial of the OX40 agonist ivuxolimab. CDR3 protein: CASSPQLGLSSGNTIYF. The CDR3, as DNA: TGTGCCAGCTCACCACAACTCGGGTTAAGCTCTGGAAACACCATATATTTT.